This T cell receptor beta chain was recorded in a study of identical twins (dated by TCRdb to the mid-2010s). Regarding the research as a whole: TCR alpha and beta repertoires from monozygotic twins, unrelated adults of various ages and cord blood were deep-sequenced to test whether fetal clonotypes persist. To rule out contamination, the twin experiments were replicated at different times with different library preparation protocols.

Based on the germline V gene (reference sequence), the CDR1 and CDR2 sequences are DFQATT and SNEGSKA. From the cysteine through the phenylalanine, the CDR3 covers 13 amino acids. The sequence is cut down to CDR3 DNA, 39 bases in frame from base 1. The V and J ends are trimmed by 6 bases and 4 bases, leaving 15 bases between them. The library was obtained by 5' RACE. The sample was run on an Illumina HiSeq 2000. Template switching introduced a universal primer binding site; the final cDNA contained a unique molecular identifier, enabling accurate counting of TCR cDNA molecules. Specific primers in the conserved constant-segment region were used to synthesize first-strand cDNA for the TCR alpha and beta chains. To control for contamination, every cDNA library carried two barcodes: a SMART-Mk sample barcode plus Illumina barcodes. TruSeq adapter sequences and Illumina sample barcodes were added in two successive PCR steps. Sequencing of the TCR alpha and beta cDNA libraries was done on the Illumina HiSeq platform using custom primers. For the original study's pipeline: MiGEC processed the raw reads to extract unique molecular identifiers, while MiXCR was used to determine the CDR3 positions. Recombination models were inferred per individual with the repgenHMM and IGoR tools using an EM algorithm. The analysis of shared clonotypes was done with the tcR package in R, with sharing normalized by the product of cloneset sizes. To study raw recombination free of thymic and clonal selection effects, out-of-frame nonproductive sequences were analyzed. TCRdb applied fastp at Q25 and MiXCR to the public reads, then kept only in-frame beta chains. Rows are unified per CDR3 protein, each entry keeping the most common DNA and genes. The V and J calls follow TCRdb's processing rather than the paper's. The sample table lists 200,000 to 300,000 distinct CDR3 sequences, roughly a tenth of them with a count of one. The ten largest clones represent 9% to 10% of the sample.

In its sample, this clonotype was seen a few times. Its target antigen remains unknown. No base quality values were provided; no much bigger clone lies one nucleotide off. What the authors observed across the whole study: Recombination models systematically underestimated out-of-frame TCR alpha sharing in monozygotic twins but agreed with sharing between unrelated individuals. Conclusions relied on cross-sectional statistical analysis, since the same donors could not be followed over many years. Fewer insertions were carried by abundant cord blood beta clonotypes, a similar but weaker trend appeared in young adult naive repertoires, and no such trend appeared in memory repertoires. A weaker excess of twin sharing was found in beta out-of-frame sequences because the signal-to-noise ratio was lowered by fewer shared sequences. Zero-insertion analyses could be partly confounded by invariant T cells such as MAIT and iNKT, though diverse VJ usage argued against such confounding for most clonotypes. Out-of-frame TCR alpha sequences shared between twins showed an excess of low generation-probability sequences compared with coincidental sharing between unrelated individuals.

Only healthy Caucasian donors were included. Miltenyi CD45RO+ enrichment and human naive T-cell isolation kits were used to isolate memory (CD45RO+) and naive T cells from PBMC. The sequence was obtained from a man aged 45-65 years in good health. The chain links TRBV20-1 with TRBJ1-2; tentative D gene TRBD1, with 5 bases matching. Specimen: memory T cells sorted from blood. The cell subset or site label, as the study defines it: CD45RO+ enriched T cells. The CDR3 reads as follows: CSAGDPGSYGYTF. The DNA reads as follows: TGCAGTGCCGGTGACCCAGGGAGCTATGGCTACACCTTC.